This TCR beta chain was sequenced in a study of T-cell reconstitution after alpha-beta-depleted transplantation in children. This CDR3 has 15 residues. V was clipped by 5 bases and J by 4 bases; unmatched bases: 5. The germline gives CDR1 LGHNA, CDR2 YNFKEQ. Preparation of the TCRbeta library was carried out with unique molecular identifiers. TCRdb re-analysed the PCR reads in MiXCR, keeping a single row per CDR3 protein. The sample holds fewer than 550,000 distinct CDR3 sequences; approximately 10% are singletons and the top ten take nearly 5.5%. This clonotype was detected ten times or more. The sequencing here drew on PBMCs from the stem cell graft donor, taken from the stem cell graft. The source is a human donor who donated a stem cell graft to a child with acute myeloid leukemia. This chain uses TRBV4-2 with TRBJ2-7; 13 bases map to TRBD2. CDR3 region: CASSEGTSGTYEQYF. Written as DNA, the CDR3 is TGTGCCAGCAGCGAGGGGACTAGCGGGACTTACGAGCAGTACTTC.